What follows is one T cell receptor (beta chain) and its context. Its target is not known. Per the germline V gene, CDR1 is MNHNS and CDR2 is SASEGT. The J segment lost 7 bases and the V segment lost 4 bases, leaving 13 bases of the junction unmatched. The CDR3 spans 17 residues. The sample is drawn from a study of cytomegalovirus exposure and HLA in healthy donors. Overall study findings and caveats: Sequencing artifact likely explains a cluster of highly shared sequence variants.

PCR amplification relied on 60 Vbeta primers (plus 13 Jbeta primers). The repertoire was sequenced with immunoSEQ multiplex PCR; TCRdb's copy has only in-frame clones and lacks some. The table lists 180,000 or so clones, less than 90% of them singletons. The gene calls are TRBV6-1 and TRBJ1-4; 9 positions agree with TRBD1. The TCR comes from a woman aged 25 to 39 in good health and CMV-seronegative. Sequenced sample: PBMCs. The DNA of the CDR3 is TGTGCCAGCAGTGGCCGGGACAGGGAAGATGGTGGTGAAAAACTGTTTTTT. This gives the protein CASSGRDREDGGEKLFF.